This TCR beta chain was observed in a study of cytomegalovirus exposure and HLA in healthy donors. Findings and limits, study-wide: A later analysis associated 16,951 TCR beta sequences with HLA alleles at a 0.05 false discovery rate.

Vbeta (60) and Jbeta (13) primers were used in the PCR. The assay was immunoSEQ multiplex PCR, and TCRdb's table has in-frame clones only and misses some. The sample has 150,000 to 200,000 clones, 70% to 80% seen once. As concerns this clone: Its antigen remains unidentified.

This CDR3 is built from 13 residues. Germline V gene lookup returns CDR1 SGDLS and CDR2 YYNGEE. V lost 2 bases and J lost 5, with 7 bases in between. The genes are TRBV9 and TRBJ2-2; D perhaps matches TRBD2 (6 bases). This TCR was sampled from a man aged 40-50 years in good health and CMV-seronegative. The sample taken for sequencing was PBMCs. The CDR3, as DNA: TGTGCCAGCAGCGTTGGGGGGACCGGGGAGCTGTTTTTT. Translated: CASSVGGTGELFF.